This TCR beta chain was captured by sequencing in a study of T-cell reconstitution after alpha-beta-depleted transplantation in children. Preparation of the TCRbeta library was carried out with unique molecular identifiers. TCRdb reanalysed the PCR reads using MiXCR and keeps one entry per CDR3 protein. The sample has some 640,000 distinct CDR3 sequences; approximately 15% are singletons. Germline assignment: CDR1 SGHTA and CDR2 FQGTGA. The CDR3 loop spans 15 amino acids. The V end was cut by 1 base, the J end by 5 bases, with 9 bases between. The TCR sequence derives from a human donor who donated a stem cell graft to a child with acute myeloid leukemia. V and J are TRBV7-3 and TRBJ1-6; perhaps TRBD1 as D (5 bases). This specimen consisted of PBMCs from the stem cell graft donor, obtained from the stem cell graft. CDR3 amino acids: CASSLMMGDNSPLHF. CDR3 DNA: TGTGCCAGCAGCTTAATGATGGGGGATAATTCACCCCTCCACTTT. The full variable domain, rest sourced from reference TRBV7-3 and TRBJ1-6, is GAGVSQTPSNKVTEKGKYVELRCDPISGHTALYWYRQSLGQGPEFLIYFQGTGAADDSGLPNDRFFAVRPEGSVSTLKIQRTERGDSAVYLCASSLMMGDNSPLHFGNGTRLTVT.